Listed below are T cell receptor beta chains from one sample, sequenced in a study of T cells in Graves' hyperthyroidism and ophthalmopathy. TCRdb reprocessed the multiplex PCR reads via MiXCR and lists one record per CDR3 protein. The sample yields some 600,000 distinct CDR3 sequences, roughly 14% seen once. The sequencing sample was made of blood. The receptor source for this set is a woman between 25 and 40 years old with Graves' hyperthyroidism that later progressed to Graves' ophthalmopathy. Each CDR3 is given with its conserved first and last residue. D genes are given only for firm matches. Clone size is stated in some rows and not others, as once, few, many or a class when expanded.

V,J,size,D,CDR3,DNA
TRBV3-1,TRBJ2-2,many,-,CASSLGEGNTGELFF,TGTGCCAGCAGCCTTGGAGAGGGTAACACCGGGGAGCTGTTTTTT
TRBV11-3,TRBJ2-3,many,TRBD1,CASSLWEPGQYTDTQYF,TGTGCCAGCAGCTTATGGGAGCCGGGACAGTACACTGATACGCAGTATTTT
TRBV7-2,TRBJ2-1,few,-,CASSLVGDPYNERFF,TGTGCCAGCAGCTTAGTCGGGGATCCCTACAATGAGCGGTTCTTC
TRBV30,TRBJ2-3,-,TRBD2,CASTGTSVSSTDTQYF,TGTGCCAGCACCGGGACTAGCGTCTCTAGCACAGATACGCAGTATTTT
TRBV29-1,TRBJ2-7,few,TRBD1,CSIMTGAGYEQYF,TGCAGCATCATGACAGGGGCCGGATACGAGCAGTACTTC
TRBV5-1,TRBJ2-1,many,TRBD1,CASSSTGTGPNEQFF,TGCGCCAGCAGCTCAACCGGGACAGGTCCCAATGAGCAGTTCTTC
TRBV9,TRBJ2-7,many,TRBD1,CASSVTGVSYEQYF,TGTGCCAGCAGCGTAACAGGGGTCTCCTACGAGCAGTACTTC
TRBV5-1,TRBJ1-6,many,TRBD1,CASSLAGQEALHF,TGCGCCAGCAGCTTGGCAGGACAGGAAGCCCTCCACTTT
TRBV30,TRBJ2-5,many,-,CAWSPGLRGGETQYF,TGTGCCTGGAGTCCCGGACTACGAGGGGGAGAGACCCAGTACTTC
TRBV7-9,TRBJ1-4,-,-,CASSLAPFATNEKLFF,TGTGCCAGCAGCTTAGCCCCTTTTGCAACTAATGAAAAACTGTTTTTT
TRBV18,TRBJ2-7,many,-,CASSPFEGSHPSEQYF,TGTGCCAGCTCACCATTCGAGGGGTCCCATCCGTCCGAGCAGTACTTC
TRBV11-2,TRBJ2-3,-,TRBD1,CASSSLGQADTQYF,TGTGCCAGCAGCTCACTCGGACAGGCAGATACGCAGTATTTT
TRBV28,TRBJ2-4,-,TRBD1,CASSLTGVAKNIQYF,TGTGCCAGCAGTTTGACAGGGGTAGCCAAAAACATTCAGTACTTC
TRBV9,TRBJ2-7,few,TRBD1,CASSLVGDSSYEQYF,TGTGCCAGCAGCCTAGTTGGGGACAGCTCCTACGAGCAGTACTTC
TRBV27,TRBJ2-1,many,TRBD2,CASSYPRLAGGPNEQFF,TGTGCCAGCAGTTACCCGCGACTAGCGGGAGGGCCTAATGAGCAGTTCTTC
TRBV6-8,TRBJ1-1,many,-,CASSYSNRRMTEAFF,TGTGCCAGCAGTTACTCGAACCGCCGGATGACTGAAGCTTTCTTT